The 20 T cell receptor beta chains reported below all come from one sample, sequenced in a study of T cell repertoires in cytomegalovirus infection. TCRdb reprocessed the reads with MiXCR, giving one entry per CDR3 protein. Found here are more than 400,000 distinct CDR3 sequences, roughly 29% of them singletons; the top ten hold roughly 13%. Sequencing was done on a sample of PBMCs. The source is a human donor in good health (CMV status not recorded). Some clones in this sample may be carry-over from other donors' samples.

The CDR3 loop reads CSVINPEYQETQYF. CDR3 sequence (DNA): TGCAGCGTTATTAACCCAGAGTACCAAGAGACCCAGTACTTC. The chain carries TRBV29-1 and TRBJ2-5, with no clear D. This CDR3 spans 14 amino acids. Germline CDR1 is SQVTM and CDR2 is ANQGSEA. The ends were cut back, 5 bases at V and 0 bases at J, with 13 bases in the middle. The full variable domain, with the rest looked up from reference TRBV29-1 and TRBJ2-5, is SAVISQKPSRDICQRGTSLTIQCQVDSQVTMMFWYRQQPGQSLTLIATANQGSEATYESGFVIDKFPISRPNLTFSTLTVSNMSPEDSSIYLCSVINPEYQETQYFGPGTRLLVL.

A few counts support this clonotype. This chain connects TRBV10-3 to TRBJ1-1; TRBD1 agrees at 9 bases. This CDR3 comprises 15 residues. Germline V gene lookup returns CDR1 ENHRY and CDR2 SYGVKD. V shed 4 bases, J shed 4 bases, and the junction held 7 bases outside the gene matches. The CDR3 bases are TGTGCCATCAGTGCAACAGGGGGCGCTAGCACTGAAGCTTTCTTT. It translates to CAISATGGASTEAFF.

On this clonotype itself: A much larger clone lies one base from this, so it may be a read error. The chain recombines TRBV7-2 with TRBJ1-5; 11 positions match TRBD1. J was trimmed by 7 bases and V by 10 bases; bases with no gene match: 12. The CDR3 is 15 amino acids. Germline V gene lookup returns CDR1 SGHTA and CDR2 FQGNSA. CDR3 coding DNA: TGTGCCACCAGTCCGGACAGGGGGCAGGGGCAGCCCCAGCATTTT. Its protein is CATSPDRGQGQPQHF.

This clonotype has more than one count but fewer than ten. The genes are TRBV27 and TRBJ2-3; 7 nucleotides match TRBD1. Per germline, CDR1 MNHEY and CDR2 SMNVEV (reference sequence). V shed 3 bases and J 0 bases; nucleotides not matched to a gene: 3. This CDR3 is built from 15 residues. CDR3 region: CASSFAQGSTDTQYF. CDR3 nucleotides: TGTGCCAGCAGTTTTGCACAGGGGAGCACAGATACGCAGTATTTT.

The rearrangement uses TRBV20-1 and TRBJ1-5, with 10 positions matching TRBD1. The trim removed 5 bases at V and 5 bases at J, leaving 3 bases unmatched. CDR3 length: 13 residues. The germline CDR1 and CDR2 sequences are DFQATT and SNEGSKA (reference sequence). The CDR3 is CSAHGQGDQPQHF. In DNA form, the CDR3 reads TGCAGTGCTCACGGACAGGGGGATCAGCCCCAGCATTTT.

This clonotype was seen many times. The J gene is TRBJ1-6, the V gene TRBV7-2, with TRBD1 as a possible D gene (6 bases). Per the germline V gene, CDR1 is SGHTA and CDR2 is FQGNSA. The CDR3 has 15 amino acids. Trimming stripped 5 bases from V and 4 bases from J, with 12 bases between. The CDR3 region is CASSRSGQYNSPLHF. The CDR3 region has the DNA TGTGCCAGCAGCCGAAGCGGACAGTATAATTCACCCCTCCACTTT. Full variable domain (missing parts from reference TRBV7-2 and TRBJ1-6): GAGVSQSPSNKVTEKGKDVELRCDPISGHTALYWYRQSLGQGLEFLIYFQGNSAPDKSGLPSDRFSAERTGGSVSTLTIQRTQQEDSAVYLCASSRSGQYNSPLHFGNGTRLTVT.

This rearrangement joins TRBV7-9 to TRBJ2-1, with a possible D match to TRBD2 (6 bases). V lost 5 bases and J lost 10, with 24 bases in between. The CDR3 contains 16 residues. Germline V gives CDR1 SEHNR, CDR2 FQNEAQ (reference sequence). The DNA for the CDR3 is TGTGCCAGCAGCCGATCATCGAGCGGGTCCTCCCCCGAGCAGTTCTTC. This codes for CASSRSSSGSSPEQFF.

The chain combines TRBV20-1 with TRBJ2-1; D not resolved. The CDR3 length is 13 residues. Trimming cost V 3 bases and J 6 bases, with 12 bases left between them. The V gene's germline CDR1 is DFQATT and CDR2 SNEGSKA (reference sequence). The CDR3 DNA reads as TGCAGTGCTAGGAGGACGGTACTCAATGAGCAGTTCTTC. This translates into CSARRTVLNEQFF.

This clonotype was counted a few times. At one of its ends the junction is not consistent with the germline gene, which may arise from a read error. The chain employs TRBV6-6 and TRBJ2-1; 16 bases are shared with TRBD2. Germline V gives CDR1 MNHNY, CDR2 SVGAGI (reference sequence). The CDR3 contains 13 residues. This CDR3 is CASRTGTSGREAF. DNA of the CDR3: TGTGCCAGCAGGACCGGGACTAGCGGGAGGGAAGCCTTC.

The DNA of the CDR3 is TGTGCCAGCTCACGAGAGGGGACAGGACCGGATGGGAACACTGAAGCTTTCTTT. This gives the protein CASSREGTGPDGNTEAFF. The V and J genes are TRBV18 and TRBJ1-1; 8 bases are shared with TRBD1. Germline loops: CDR1 KGHSH, CDR2 LQKENI. The length of the CDR3 is 18 residues. V lost 4 bases, J lost 1 base, and 14 bases stayed unmatched. The full variable domain, with the rest looked up from reference TRBV18 and TRBJ1-1, is NAGVMQNPRHLVRRRGQEARLRCSPMKGHSHVYWYRQLPEEGLKFMVYLQKENIIDESGMPKERFSAEFPKEGPSILRIQQVVRGDSAAYFCASSREGTGPDGNTEAFFGQGTRLTVV.

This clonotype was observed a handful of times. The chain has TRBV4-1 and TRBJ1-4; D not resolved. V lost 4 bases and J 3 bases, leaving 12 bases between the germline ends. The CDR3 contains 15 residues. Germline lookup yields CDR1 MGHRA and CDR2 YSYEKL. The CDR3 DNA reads TGCGCCAGCAGCCTCTACGCCAGCCCTAATGAAAAACTGTTTTTT. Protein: CASSLYASPNEKLFF.

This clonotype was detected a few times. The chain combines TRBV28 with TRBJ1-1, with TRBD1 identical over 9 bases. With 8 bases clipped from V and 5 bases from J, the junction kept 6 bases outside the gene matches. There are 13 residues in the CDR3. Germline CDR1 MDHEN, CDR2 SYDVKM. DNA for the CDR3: TGTGCCAGCGCCGGGACAGGGTGGACTGAAGCTTTCTTT. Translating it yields CASAGTGWTEAFF. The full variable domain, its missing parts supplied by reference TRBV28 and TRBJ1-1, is DVKVTQSSRYLVKRTGEKVFLECVQDMDHENMFWYRQDPGLGLRLIYFSYDVKMKEKGDIPEGYSVSREKKERFSLILESASTNQTSMYLCASAGTGWTEAFFGQGTRLTVV.

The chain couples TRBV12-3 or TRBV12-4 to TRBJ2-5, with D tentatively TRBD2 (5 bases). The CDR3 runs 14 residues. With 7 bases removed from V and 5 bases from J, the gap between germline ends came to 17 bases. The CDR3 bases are TGTGCCAGCACCCTCGACTATTGGAGGGAGACCCAGTACTTC. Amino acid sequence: CASTLDYWRETQYF.

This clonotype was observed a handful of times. The CDR3 region is CASSLAFPGTGEGYTF. CDR3 coding DNA: TGTGCCAGCAGCTTAGCGTTCCCCGGGACAGGGGAGGGCTACACCTTC. This chain links TRBV7-8 with TRBJ1-2, with TRBD1 matching over 10 bases. Looked up from germline, CDR1 is SGHVS and CDR2 is FQNEAQ. Trimming took 0 bases from V and 8 from J; bases not matched to a gene: 9. The CDR3 totals 16 residues.

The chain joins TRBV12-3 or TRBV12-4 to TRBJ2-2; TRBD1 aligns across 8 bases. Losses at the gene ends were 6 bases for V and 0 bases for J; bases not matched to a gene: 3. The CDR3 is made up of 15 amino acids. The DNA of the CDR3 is TGTGCCAGCAGCGGACAGGGTTCGAACACCGGGGAGCTGTTTTTT. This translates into CASSGQGSNTGELFF.

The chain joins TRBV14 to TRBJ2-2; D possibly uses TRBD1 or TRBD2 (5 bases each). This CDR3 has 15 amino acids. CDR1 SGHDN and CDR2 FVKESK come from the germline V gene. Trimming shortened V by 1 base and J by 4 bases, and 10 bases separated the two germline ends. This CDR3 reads CASSQVAGTTGELFF. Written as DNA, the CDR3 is TGTGCCAGCAGCCAAGTCGCCGGGACCACCGGGGAGCTGTTTTTT.

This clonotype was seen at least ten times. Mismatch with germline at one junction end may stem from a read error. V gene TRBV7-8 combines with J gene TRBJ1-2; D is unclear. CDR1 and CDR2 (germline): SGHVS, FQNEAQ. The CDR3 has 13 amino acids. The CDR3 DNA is TGTGCCAGCAGTTTAGAGGTTAACTATGGCTACACCTTC. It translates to CASSLEVNYGYTF.

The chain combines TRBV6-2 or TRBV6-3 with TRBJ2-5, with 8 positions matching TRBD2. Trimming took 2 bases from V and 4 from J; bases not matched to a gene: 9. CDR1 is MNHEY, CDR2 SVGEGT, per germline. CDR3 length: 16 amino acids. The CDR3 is CASSYGLEAGVETQYF. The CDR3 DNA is TGTGCCAGCAGTTACGGACTGGAAGCGGGAGTAGAGACCCAGTACTTC.

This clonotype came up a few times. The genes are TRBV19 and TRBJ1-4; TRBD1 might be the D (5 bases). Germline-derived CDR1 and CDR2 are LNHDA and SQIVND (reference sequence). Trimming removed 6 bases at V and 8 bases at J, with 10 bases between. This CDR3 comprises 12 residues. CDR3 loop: CASRRDREKLFF. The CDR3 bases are TGTGCCAGTAGGAGGGACCGCGAAAAACTGTTTTTT.

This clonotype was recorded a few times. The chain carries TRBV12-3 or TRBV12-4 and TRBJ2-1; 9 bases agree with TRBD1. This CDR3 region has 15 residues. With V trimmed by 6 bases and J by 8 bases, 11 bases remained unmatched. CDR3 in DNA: TGTGCCAGCAGCCCCCACAGGGGGCTTGACGATGAGCAGTTCTTC. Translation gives CASSPHRGLDDEQFF.